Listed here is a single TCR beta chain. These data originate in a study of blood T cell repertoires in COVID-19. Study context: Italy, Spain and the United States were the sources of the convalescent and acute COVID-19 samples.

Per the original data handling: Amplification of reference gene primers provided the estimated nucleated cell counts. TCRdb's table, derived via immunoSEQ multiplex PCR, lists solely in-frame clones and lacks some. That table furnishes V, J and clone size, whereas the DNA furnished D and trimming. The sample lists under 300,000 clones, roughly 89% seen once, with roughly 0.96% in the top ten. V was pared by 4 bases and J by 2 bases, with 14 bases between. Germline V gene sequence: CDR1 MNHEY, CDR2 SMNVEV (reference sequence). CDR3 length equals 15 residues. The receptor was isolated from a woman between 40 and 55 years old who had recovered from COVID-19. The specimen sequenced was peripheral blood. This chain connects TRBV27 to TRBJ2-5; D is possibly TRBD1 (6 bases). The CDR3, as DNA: TGTGCCAGCAGTTCCCGTCGGACAGCGCAAGAGACCCAGTACTTC. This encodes CASSSRRTAQETQYF.